This entry lists 7 T cell receptor delta chains sequenced from one sample in a study of γδ T cells in repeated Plasmodium falciparum infection. TCRdb re-analyzed the multiplex PCR reads via CATT. Seen here are around 86,000 delta-chain clones, 1.4% to 1.5% observed once, and the top ten hold 7% to 9.5%. Vgamma9/Vdelta2+ and Vdelta2-negative gammadelta T cells were flow-sorted from PBMC for bulk sequencing. Input material: gamma-delta T cells from blood. These receptors came from a pool of human donors (malaria-infected and uninfected, not separated).

This clone was observed many times. The same CDR3 also results from other DNA sequences found in this sample. The V gene is TRDV1, the J gene TRDJ1; D remains unclear. The CDR3 extends over 14 amino acids. V lost 4 bases and J lost 6, with 15 bases in between. CDR1 is TSWWSYY, CDR2 QGS, per germline. The CDR3 sequence is CALGALPGGHKLIF. CDR3 coding DNA: TGTGCTCTTGGGGCCTTACCCGGAGGGCATAAACTCATCTTT.

This clone was observed a few times. This chain uses TRDV1 with TRDJ1, with TRDD3 matching over 7 bases. In the absence of a J gene in TCRdb, the DNA was matched to germline to assign it here. V lost 1 base to trimming and J lost 7 bases; unmatched junction nucleotides: 21. Germline CDR1 reads TSWWSYY; CDR2 reads QGS. The CDR3 has 19 residues. The CDR3 bases are TGTGCTCTTGGGGAACGGGGAGGTGAGGATACGATCCCCAGATCTAAACTCATCTTT. Its translation is CALGERGGEDTIPRSKLIF.

This clone has a handful of counts. The protein recorded in TCRdb matches a much larger clone and deviates from this DNA's translation at residue 2, suggesting a read error; the protein here is obtained by translating the DNA. The chain is built from TRDV1 and TRDJ1; the match to TRDD3 covers 7 bases. The J gene is absent in TCRdb and was assigned here via DNA matching to germline. Per the germline V gene, CDR1 is TSWWSYY and CDR2 is QGS. The CDR3 runs 19 residues. The CDR3 region has the DNA TGTTCTCTTGGGGAACACAAGGGAGTACTGGGGCCGTACACCGATAAACTCATCTTT. Protein: CSLGEHKGVLGPYTDKLIF.

This clone was seen a handful of times. A far larger clone is a single base away, which makes a read error likely. Other DNA sequences in this specimen translate into the identical CDR3. The gene calls are TRDV1 and TRDJ1, with a tentative D call TRDD3 (5 bases). The J gene, missing from TCRdb, was assigned here through DNA to germline matching. The germline CDR1 and CDR2 sequences are TSWWSYY and QGS. V lost 3 bases and J 0 bases, leaving 29 bases between the germline ends. The CDR3 loop spans 21 amino acids. The CDR3 DNA reads TGTGCTCTTGGGGATACAAGAGGCTACGAAGGGGACTTAGTGTACACCGATAAACTCATCTTT. Translated: CALGDTRGYEGDLVYTDKLIF.

This clone was found a few times. The protein recorded in TCRdb matches a much larger clone and deviates from this DNA's translation at residue 15, suggesting a read error; the protein here is obtained by translating the DNA. V and J are TRDV1 and TRDJ1; possible D gene TRDD3, 6 bases. Since TCRdb gives no J gene, matching the DNA to germline was used here to assign it. CDR1 is TSWWSYY, CDR2 QGS, per germline. V was cut by 0 bases and J by 0 bases, with 26 bases left in between. This CDR3 is 21 amino acids long. The CDR3 loop reads CALGELLPRHLRGGHTDKLIF. CDR3 bases: TGTGCTCTTGGGGAACTCCTGCCCCGTCACCTCAGGGGGGGACACACCGATAAACTCATCTTT.

This clone was recorded at least ten times. One base separates it from a far larger clone, so it is likely a read error. The same CDR3 is also encoded by other DNA sequences in this sample. V gene TRDV1 combines with J gene TRDJ1; 9 nucleotides align to TRDD3. This CDR3 comprises 18 residues. Germline assignment: CDR1 TSWWSYY and CDR2 QGS. V shed 0 bases, J shed 7 bases, and the junction held 15 bases outside the gene matches. The CDR3 region is CALGELSYWGTPYSKLIF. CDR3 nucleotides: TGTGCTCTTGGGGAACTGTCCTACTGGGGGACCCCCTACAGTAAACTCATCTTT.

This clone was seen a handful of times. TCRdb pairs this DNA with a much larger clone's protein that differs at residue 4, likely a read error; the protein shown was translated from the DNA. This chain links TRDV2 with TRDJ3; D possibly corresponds to TRDD3 (5 bases). The J gene, missing from TCRdb, was assigned here through DNA to germline matching. With 5 bases removed from V and 0 bases from J, the gap between germline ends came to 19 bases. CDR3 length: 19 amino acids. Germline V gives CDR1 GEAIGNYY, CDR2 EKD. The CDR3 DNA sequence: TGTGCCTGTGTCACAACTGGAGGTAAGAGCTCCTGGGACACCCGACAGATGTTTTTC. Residues: CACVTTGGKSSWDTRQMFF.